This note documents a single T cell receptor beta chain sequence. Its antigen is currently unknown. Other DNA sequences in the sample encode the same CDR3. The trim removed 4 bases at V and 0 bases at J, leaving 6 bases unmatched. CDR1 LNHDA and CDR2 SQIVND come from the germline V gene (reference sequence). The CDR3 spans 16 residues. The study treated chemo-refractory metastatic non-small-cell lung cancer patients with focal radiation plus ipilimumab CTLA-4 blockade. This specimen comes from a study of radiotherapy plus CTLA-4 blockade in lung cancer. Background on the study: Disease control was achieved by around 33% of patients, and objective responses by 18%.

Regarding the study as a whole: Reports identified early blood T cell clone dynamics, with interferon-beta, as the best response predictor. Among blood TCR repertoires after radiotherapy plus ipilimumab, tumor-derived clones expanded.

Generated by immunoSEQ multiplex PCR, the TCRdb table keeps only in-frame clones and is missing some. The sample shows about 68,000 clones, 79% of them seen only once. The source is a human donor with non-small cell lung cancer who had a complete response to radiotherapy plus ipilimumab. V gene TRBV19 combines with J gene TRBJ1-3; 7 bases line up with TRBD1. Material: peripheral blood, obtained from a patient treated with radiotherapy plus ipilimumab. The CDR3 here is CASSSGQVFSGNTIYF. The DNA of the CDR3 is TGTGCCAGTAGTAGCGGACAGGTTTTCTCTGGAAACACCATATATTTT. Looking up the rest from reference TRBV19 and TRBJ1-3 gives the full variable domain: DGGITQSPKYLFRKEGQNVTLSCEQNLNHDAMYWYRQDPGQGLRLIYYSQIVNDFQKGDIAEGYSVSREKKESFPLTVTSAQKNPTAFYLCASSSGQVFSGNTIYFGEGSWLTVV.